Below, one TCR beta chain is given with its context. Its antigen remains unknown. TCRdb redid the calling of the reads with MiXCR, one entry per CDR3 protein. The sample has a few hundred thousand distinct CDR3 sequences; just under 40% are singletons. This specimen belongs to a study of T cell repertoires in cytomegalovirus infection. Study as a whole: HLA-C-restricted CMV epitopes, recently identified, and well-studied HLA-B-restricted ones were used by the study. Indications came from public TCR beta signatures; they pointed to CMV infection and to a matching HLA type. Findings of the study overall: It was HLA-C-restricted CMV-specific TCR beta clonotypes that dominated the response ex vivo. Individuals carrying CMV plus the relevant HLA were identified by cumulative frequency of public TCR beta families.

This TCR derives from a human donor in good health (CMV status not recorded). Some clones in this sample may be carry-over from other donors' samples. The source material was cultured PBMCs, sampled from culture after CMV antigen stimulation.

The CDR3 protein is CAWSVLFGEGYNEQFF. In nucleotides, the CDR3 is TGTGCCTGGAGTGTCTTGTTTGGGGAGGGGTACAATGAGCAGTTCTTC. V usage is TRBV30 and J usage is TRBJ2-1, with 7 nucleotides matching TRBD2. The CDR3 covers 16 residues. Trimming took 0 bases from V and 4 from J; bases not matched to a gene: 9. Germline V gene sequence: CDR1 GTSNPN, CDR2 SVGIG (reference sequence).